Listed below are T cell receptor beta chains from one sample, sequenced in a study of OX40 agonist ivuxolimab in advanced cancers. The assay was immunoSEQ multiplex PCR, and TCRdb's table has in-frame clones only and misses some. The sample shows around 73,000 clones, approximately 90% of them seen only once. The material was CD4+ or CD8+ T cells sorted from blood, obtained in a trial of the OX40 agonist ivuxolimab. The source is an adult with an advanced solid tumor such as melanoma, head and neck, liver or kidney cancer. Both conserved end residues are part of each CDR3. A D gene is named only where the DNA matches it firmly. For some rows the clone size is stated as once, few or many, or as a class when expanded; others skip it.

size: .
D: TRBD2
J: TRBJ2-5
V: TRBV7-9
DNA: TGTGCCAGCAGCTTAATTCTTAGCGGGGCGGAGGAGACCCAGTACTTC
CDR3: CASSLILSGAEETQYF

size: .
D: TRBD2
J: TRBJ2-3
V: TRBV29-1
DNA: TGCAGCGTTTGGAGGGGGACTAGCGGGAGTGTTGGCACAGATACGCAGTATTTT
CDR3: CSVWRGTSGSVGTDTQYF

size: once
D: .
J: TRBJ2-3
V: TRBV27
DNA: TGTGCCAGCACCACTACTAGCACAGATACGCAGTATTTT
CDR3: CASTTTSTDTQYF

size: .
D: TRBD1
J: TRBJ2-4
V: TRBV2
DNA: TGTGCCAGCAGTGATTGGGACAGCAAAAACATTCAGTACTTC
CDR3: CASSDWDSKNIQYF

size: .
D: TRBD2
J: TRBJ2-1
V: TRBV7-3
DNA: TGTGCCAGCAGCTTAGCCGGGAGGGTAAGAAGGGATGAGCAGTTCTTC
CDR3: CASSLAGRVRRDEQFF

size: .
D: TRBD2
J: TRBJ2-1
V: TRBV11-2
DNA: TGTGCCAGCAGCTTAGGGGGGGGTGAGCAGTTCTTC
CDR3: CASSLGGGEQFF

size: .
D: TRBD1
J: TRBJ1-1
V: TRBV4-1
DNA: TGCGCCAGCAGGCCCGACAGGGAAGAAGCTTTCTTT
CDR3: CASRPDREEAFF

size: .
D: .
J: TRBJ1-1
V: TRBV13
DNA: TGTGCCAGCAGCTCAACAGGCCAGGGTTACACTGAAGCTTTCTTT
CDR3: CASSSTGQGYTEAFF

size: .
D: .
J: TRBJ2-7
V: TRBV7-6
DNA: TGTGCCAGCAGCACACATAGGGGACAAGGGCGGGACGAGCAGTACTTC
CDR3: CASSTHRGQGRDEQYF

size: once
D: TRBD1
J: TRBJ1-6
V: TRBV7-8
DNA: TGTGCCAGCAGCTCCAGGGGGGGGATTAATTCACCCCTCCACTTT
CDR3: CASSSRGGINSPLHF

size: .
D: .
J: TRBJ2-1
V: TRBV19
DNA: TGTGCCAGTAGGGCAGGGTCTTCCGGTACCCGATTCTACAATGAGCAGTTCTTC
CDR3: CASRAGSSGTRFYNEQFF

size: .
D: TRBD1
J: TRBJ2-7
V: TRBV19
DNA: TGTGCCAGTAGTATGACAGGGGGCGAGCAGTACTTC
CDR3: CASSMTGGEQYF

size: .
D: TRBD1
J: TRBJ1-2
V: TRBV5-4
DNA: TGTGCCAGCAGCCCCGCCATCCGACAGGGAGACGGCTACACCTTC
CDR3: CASSPAIRQGDGYTF

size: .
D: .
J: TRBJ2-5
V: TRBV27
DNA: TGTGCCAGCAGTTTGCGGCTCGAGGAGACCCAGTACTTC
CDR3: CASSLRLEETQYF

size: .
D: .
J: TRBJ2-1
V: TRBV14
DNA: TGTGCCAGCAGCCAGGACGACCTACTCGGCTACAATGAGCAGTTCTTC
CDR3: CASSQDDLLGYNEQFF

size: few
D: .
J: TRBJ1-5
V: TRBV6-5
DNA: TGTGCCAGCGGCGGAGGCGGGCAGCCCCAGCATTTT
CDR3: CASGGGGQPQHF

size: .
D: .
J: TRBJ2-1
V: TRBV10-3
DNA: TGTGCCATCAGCCCCGGACCAGACAATGAGCAGTTCTTC
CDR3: CAISPGPDNEQFF

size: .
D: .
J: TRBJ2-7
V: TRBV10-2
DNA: TGCGCCAGCAGGGCAGGACTCTCCTACGAGCAGTACTTC
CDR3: CASRAGLSYEQYF

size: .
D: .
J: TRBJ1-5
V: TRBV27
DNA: TGTGCCAGCAGTTTATGGACAGGCAATCAGCCCCAGCATTTT
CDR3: CASSLWTGNQPQHF

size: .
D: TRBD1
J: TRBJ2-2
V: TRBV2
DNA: TGTGCCAGCAAATTGGGGACAGGGGATTTCACCGGGGAGCTGTTTTTT
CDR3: CASKLGTGDFTGELFF

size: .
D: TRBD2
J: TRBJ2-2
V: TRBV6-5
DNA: TGTGCCAGCAGCCGACTAGCGGGTGCCACCGGGGAGCTGTTTTTT
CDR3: CASSRLAGATGELFF

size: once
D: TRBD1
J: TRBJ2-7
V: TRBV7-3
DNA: TGTGCCAGCAGCTTAATAGGGACAGGGACCGACGAGCAGTACTTC
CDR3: CASSLIGTGTDEQYF

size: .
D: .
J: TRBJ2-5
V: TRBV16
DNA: TGTGCCAGCAGCCATGGGGTGGACCAAGAGACCCAGTACTTC
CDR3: CASSHGVDQETQYF

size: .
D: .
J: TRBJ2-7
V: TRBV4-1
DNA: TGCGCCAGCCGGCGGACGGATTACTCCTACGAGCAGTACTTC
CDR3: CASRRTDYSYEQYF

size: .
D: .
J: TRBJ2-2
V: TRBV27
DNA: TGTGCCAGCAGTTTCCAGGGTCGGCTGAACGGGGAGCTGTTTTTT
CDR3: CASSFQGRLNGELFF

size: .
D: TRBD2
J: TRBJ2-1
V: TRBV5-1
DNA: TGCGCCAGCAGCTTGTTTATGGGAGGGCCCGATGAGCAGTTCTTC
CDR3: CASSLFMGGPDEQFF

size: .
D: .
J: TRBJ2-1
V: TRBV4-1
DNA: TGCGCCAGCAGCCAACTTATTGGAGCCTACAATGAGCAGTTCTTC
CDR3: CASSQLIGAYNEQFF

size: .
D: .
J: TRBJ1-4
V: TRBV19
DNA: TGTGCCAGTACCCTCCGGGCAACTAATGAAAAACTGTTTTTT
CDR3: CASTLRATNEKLFF

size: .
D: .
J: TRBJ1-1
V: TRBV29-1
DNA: TGCAGCGCCGTTAACACTGAAGCTTTCTTT
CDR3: CSAVNTEAFF

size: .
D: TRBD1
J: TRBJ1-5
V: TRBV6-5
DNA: TGTGCCAGCAGTTTGACAGGGGGAATGAATCAGCCCCAGCATTTT
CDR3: CASSLTGGMNQPQHF

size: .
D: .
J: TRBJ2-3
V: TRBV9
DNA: TGTGCCAGCAGCGTTTATGGGGGAACAGATACGCAGTATTTT
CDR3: CASSVYGGTDTQYF

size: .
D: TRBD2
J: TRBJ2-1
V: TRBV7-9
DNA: TGTGCCAGCAGCTCTACTAGCGGGGGAGGGTCGGCTGAGCAGTTCTTC
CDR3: CASSSTSGGGSAEQFF

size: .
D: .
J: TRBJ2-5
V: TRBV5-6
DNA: TGTGCCAGCAGCCCACGGGCTCAAGAGACCCAGTACTTC
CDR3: CASSPRAQETQYF

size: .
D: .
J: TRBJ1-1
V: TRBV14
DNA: TGTGCCAGCAGCGAAGGCAAGTTATCTTTCTTT
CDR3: CASSEGKLSFF

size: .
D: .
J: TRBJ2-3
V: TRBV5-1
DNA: TGCGCCAGCAGCTTGGTCGTCGGCGGAATTACCACAGATACGCAGTATTTT
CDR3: CASSLVVGGITTDTQYF

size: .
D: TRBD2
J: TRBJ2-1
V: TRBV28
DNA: TGTGCCAGCAGTTTATTTCTAGCGGGAGCCTACAATGAGCAGTTCTTC
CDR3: CASSLFLAGAYNEQFF

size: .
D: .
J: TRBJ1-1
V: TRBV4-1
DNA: TGCGCCAGCAGCCCAGGCGAGGCCTTGAACACTGAAGCTTTCTTT
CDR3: CASSPGEALNTEAFF

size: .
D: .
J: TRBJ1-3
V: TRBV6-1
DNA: TGTGCCTCAGCGGGGAACCGGGGGACTGGAAACACCATATATTTT
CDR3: CASAGNRGTGNTIYF

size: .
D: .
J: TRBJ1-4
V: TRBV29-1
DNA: TGCAGCGTTCAACTTAATGAAAAACTGTTTTTT
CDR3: CSVQLNEKLFF

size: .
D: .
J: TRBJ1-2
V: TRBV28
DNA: TGTGCCACTACCTACGGCGGCGATGGCTACACCTTC
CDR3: CATTYGGDGYTF

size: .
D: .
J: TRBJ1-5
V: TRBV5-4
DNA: TGTGCCAGCAGCCAAGCAATTTCTAGCAATCAGCCCCAGCATTTT
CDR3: CASSQAISSNQPQHF

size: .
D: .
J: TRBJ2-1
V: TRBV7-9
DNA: TGTGCCAGCAGCCCCGGGATAGACCATGAGCAGTTCTTC
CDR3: CASSPGIDHEQFF

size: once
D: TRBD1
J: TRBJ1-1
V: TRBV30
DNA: TGTGCCTGGAGGGACAGGGTGATGAAAGGAGTCGGCACTGAAGCTTTCTTT
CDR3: CAWRDRVMKGVGTEAFF